The 23 T cell receptor beta chains below come from one sample, sequenced in a study of T-cell reconstitution after alpha-beta-depleted transplantation in children. Researchers prepared the TCRbeta library using unique molecular identifiers, the study reports. A single record per CDR3 protein comes from TCRdb applying MiXCR to the PCR reads. The sample has 250,000 to 400,000 distinct CDR3 sequences; more than 20% are singletons. The sample in question was PBMCs, mostly from graft donor cells, obtained 180 days after TCRalphabeta/CD19-depleted stem cell transplant. Every receptor here comes from a male patient aged 10 to 17 who had a stem cell transplant for acute lymphoblastic leukemia, so the T cells may come from the graft donor.

This clonotype came up a few times. The chain carries TRBV5-1 and TRBJ2-1; 16 bases match TRBD2. Trimming removed 3 bases from V and 4 bases from J; junction bases left unmatched: 4. The germline CDR1 and CDR2 sequences are SGHRS and YFSETQ. The CDR3 has 17 residues. The CDR3 nucleotides are TGCGCCAGCAGCTGGGGACTAGCGGGAGGGGAGTACAATGAGCAGTTCTTC. It specifies CASSWGLAGGEYNEQFF. Full variable domain (outside the CDR3, taken from reference TRBV5-1 and TRBJ2-1): KAGVTQTPRYLIKTRGQQVTLSCSPISGHRSVSWYQQTPGQGLQFLFEYFSETQRNKGNFPGRFSGRQFSNSRSEMNVSTLELGDSALYLCASSWGLAGGEYNEQFFGPGTRLTVL.

This clonotype was recorded a few times. The chain couples TRBV12-3 or TRBV12-4 to TRBJ1-6; D unclear. The CDR3 contains 16 residues. The ends were cut back, 3 bases at V and 4 bases at J, with 13 bases in the middle. The CDR3 here is CASSFSRTDYNSPLHF. In nucleotides, the CDR3 is TGTGCCAGCAGTTTCTCGAGGACTGATTATAATTCACCCCTCCACTTT.

This clonotype was found many times. V gene TRBV5-5 combines with J gene TRBJ2-1; no reliable D call. CDR3 length equals 14 residues. The ends were cut back, 0 bases at V and 7 bases at J, with 11 bases in the middle. From germline, CDR1 is SGHKS and CDR2 YYEKEE (reference sequence). The CDR3 spells CASSLEGIVNEQFF. The CDR3 bases are TGTGCCAGCAGCTTGGAAGGTATAGTTAATGAGCAGTTCTTC.

This chain uses TRBV6-1 with TRBJ1-2; 7 nucleotides align to TRBD1. Germline V gene sequence: CDR1 MNHNS, CDR2 SASEGT. V was pared by 3 bases and J by 10 bases, with 5 bases of the junction left unmatched. CDR3 length equals 12 residues. CDR3 sequence: CASSDTGAYYTF. Here the CDR3 DNA reads TGTGCCAGCAGTGATACAGGGGCGTACTACACCTTC.

This clonotype was recorded a few times. This chain links TRBV9 with TRBJ2-6; TRBD1 matches at 9 bases. The ends lost 4 bases at V and 1 base at J; junction bases unmatched: 6. Germline lookup yields CDR1 SGDLS and CDR2 YYNGEE. The CDR3 length is 17 residues. The CDR3 DNA reads as TGTGCCAGCAGCATCCTTGACAGGGGGTCTGGGGCCAACGTCCTGACTTTC. Protein sequence: CASSILDRGSGANVLTF.

The V gene is TRBV18, the J gene TRBJ2-1; 11 bases map to TRBD2. With V trimmed by 2 bases and J by 9 bases, 6 bases remained unmatched. CDR3 length: 15 amino acids. Germline V gene lookup returns CDR1 KGHSH and CDR2 LQKENI. The CDR3 DNA follows: TGTGCCAGCTCACCAGAGGCTAGCGGGAGGCGTGAGCAGTTCTTC. Translated: CASSPEASGRREQFF.

This clonotype was detected only a few times. V gene TRBV12-3 or TRBV12-4 combines with J gene TRBJ1-1; no reliable D call. CDR3 length equals 13 residues. Trimming pared 3 bases from V and 1 base from J, leaving 6 bases between. CDR3 protein: CASSLRPNTEAFF. As DNA, the CDR3 is TGTGCCAGCAGTTTGAGACCGAACACTGAAGCTTTCTTT.

V gene TRBV10-3 combines with J gene TRBJ2-7; D possibly matches TRBD1 or TRBD2 (5 bases each). Trimming left V 4 bases short and J 1 base short, with 17 bases between. The CDR3 is made up of 16 amino acids. Germline V lookup: CDR1 ENHRY, CDR2 SYGVKD. The CDR3 reads CAISVGAGLPSYEQYF. The CDR3 DNA follows: TGTGCCATCAGTGTTGGGGCCGGACTCCCTTCCTACGAGCAGTACTTC.

This clonotype was recorded a few times. J is TRBJ1-6 and V is TRBV7-2; tentatively, D is TRBD1 (6 bases). Trimming took off 5 bases at V and 4 bases at J, with 18 bases between the two ends. The CDR3 totals 17 residues. Germline CDR1 reads SGHTA; CDR2 reads FQGNSA. CDR3 loop: CASSLLDRPLYNSPLHF. The DNA of the CDR3 is TGTGCCAGCAGCCTGCTAGACAGGCCTCTTTATAATTCACCCCTCCACTTT.

The chain combines TRBV12-3 or TRBV12-4 with TRBJ1-1, with D perhaps matching TRBD1 (6 bases). Between the trimmed V and J ends, which lost 2 bases and 6 bases, there was a span of 7 bases. This CDR3 is built from 12 residues. The CDR3 DNA reads TGTGCCAGCAGTTTACAGGGGTCTGAAGCTTTCTTT. Protein: CASSLQGSEAFF.

This clonotype was seen repeatedly, ten times or more. Here the CDR3 reads CASSLEAGGIYGYTF. The CDR3 DNA reads TGCGCCAGCAGCTTGGAGGCGGGCGGAATCTATGGCTACACCTTC. The chain joins TRBV5-1 to TRBJ1-2; no reliable D call. The CDR3 is 15 amino acids. Trimming cost V 0 bases and J 4 bases, with 13 bases left between them. CDR1 is SGHRS and CDR2 is YFSETQ in the germline V gene.

This clonotype was counted a few times. V gene TRBV4-2 combines with J gene TRBJ2-7; 7 bases fit TRBD2. This CDR3 spans 16 amino acids. Trimming took 1 base from V and 2 from J; bases not matched to a gene: 8. Germline V gene lookup returns CDR1 LGHNA and CDR2 YNFKEQ. The CDR3 here is CASSQVASGGPYEQYF. CDR3 nucleotides: TGTGCCAGCAGCCAAGTAGCTAGCGGAGGTCCCTACGAGCAGTACTTC.

This clonotype was seen at least ten times. The chain carries TRBV7-3 and TRBJ2-7; 13 bases are shared with TRBD2. V shed 5 bases, J shed 2 bases, and the junction held 12 bases outside the gene matches. This CDR3 is built from 18 residues. Germline CDR1 SGHTA, CDR2 FQGTGA. The CDR3 sequence: CASSPTGRGTSGTYEQYF. For the CDR3, the DNA is TGTGCCAGCAGCCCGACGGGGAGGGGGACTAGCGGGACCTACGAGCAGTACTTC.

The gene calls are TRBV3-1 and TRBJ2-1, with TRBD2 matching 11 bases. This CDR3 has 13 residues. Germline V gene sequence: CDR1 LGHDT, CDR2 YNNKEL (reference sequence). With 3 bases clipped from V and 15 bases from J, the junction kept 7 bases outside the gene matches. The CDR3 reads CASSHPLAGGMFF. In DNA, the CDR3 is TGTGCCAGCAGCCACCCTCTAGCGGGAGGAATGTTCTTC.

V is TRBV15 and J is TRBJ2-7, with TRBD1 matching over 8 bases. The V gene's germline CDR1 is LNHNV and CDR2 YYDKDF (reference sequence). V lost 1 base to trimming and J lost 5 bases; unmatched junction nucleotides: 7. The CDR3 totals 15 residues. CDR3 in DNA: TGTGCCACCAGCAGAGGTGGGACAGGCAAGAACGAGCAGTACTTC. It encodes CATSRGGTGKNEQYF.

V and J are TRBV7-6 and TRBJ1-3, with D possibly TRBD1 on 5 matching bases. CDR1 is SGHVS, CDR2 FNYEAQ, per germline. V was clipped by 5 bases and J by 3 bases, with 17 bases between them. The CDR3 sequence is 16 residues long. The CDR3 region has the DNA TGTGCCAGCAGCCCTTTTAGGGACGGAGGTGGAAACACCATATATTTT. Translating it yields CASSPFRDGGGNTIYF.

This clonotype was seen only a few times. The V call is TRBV5-1, the J call TRBJ1-3, with 9 positions matching TRBD1. V lost 4 bases and J lost 3; bases outside the gene matches: 5. This CDR3 region has 15 residues. From germline, CDR1 is SGHRS and CDR2 YFSETQ. CDR3 in DNA: TGCGCCAGCAGCCAACAGGGGGCCGGTGGAAACACCATATATTTT. It translates to CASSQQGAGGNTIYF.

This clonotype was counted between two and nine times. The chain recombines TRBV12-3 or TRBV12-4 with TRBJ2-2; perhaps TRBD2 as D (5 bases). Trimming removed 6 bases from V and 4 bases from J, with 15 bases in between. The CDR3 totals 15 residues. The CDR3 sequence: CASRLDPGGTGELFF. CDR3 bases: TGTGCCAGCAGACTGGACCCCGGAGGCACCGGGGAGCTGTTTTTT.

This clonotype was recorded many times. The rearrangement links TRBV5-1 to TRBJ1-2; D call uncertain. This CDR3 contains 13 residues. Trimming shortened V by 3 bases and J by 4 bases, and 10 bases separated the two germline ends. Per the germline V gene, CDR1 is SGHRS and CDR2 is YFSETQ. DNA of the CDR3: TGCGCCAGCAGCTCGAAGAGAGGCTATGGCTACACCTTC. It codes for CASSSKRGYGYTF.

The chain combines TRBV27 with TRBJ2-2; D call uncertain. CDR3 length: 13 amino acids. V shed 3 bases and J shed 7 bases, with 9 bases lying between them. In germline, CDR1 is MNHEY, CDR2 SMNVEV (reference sequence). The CDR3: CASSLVRNGELFF. The CDR3 DNA is TGTGCCAGCAGTTTGGTCAGGAACGGGGAGCTGTTTTTT.

This chain links TRBV12-3 or TRBV12-4 with TRBJ2-5, with 7 positions matching TRBD2. The CDR3 totals 16 residues. Losses at the gene ends were 3 bases for V and 0 bases for J; bases not matched to a gene: 7. In nucleotides, the CDR3 is TGTGCCAGCAGTTTGACGAGGGGACTACACCAAGAGACCCAGTACTTC. It is translated as CASSLTRGLHQETQYF.

J is TRBJ2-3 and V is TRBV20-1; 8 bases match TRBD2. The germline V gene encodes CDR1 DFQATT and CDR2 SNEGSKA (reference sequence). The CDR3 consists of 16 residues. V lost 4 bases to trimming and J lost 1 base; unmatched junction nucleotides: 10. CDR3 DNA: TGCAGTGCTAAGAGGGGTCGGACTAGCCGCACAGATACGCAGTATTTT. Residues: CSAKRGRTSRTDTQYF.

J is TRBJ2-5 and V is TRBV10-3, with D perhaps matching TRBD1 or TRBD2 (6 bases each). This CDR3 comprises 16 residues. The V gene lost 3 bases and the J gene lost 3 bases, with 17 bases spanning the gap. Germline values: CDR1 ENHRY, CDR2 SYGVKD. The CDR3: CAISEGGSPGKETQYF. CDR3 bases: TGTGCCATCAGTGAAGGGGGGAGCCCTGGGAAAGAGACCCAGTACTTC.